The T cell receptor (beta chain) described here comes from a study of response to subunit inactivated influenza vaccine. Points from the study as a whole: The study's authors posited that every seasonal influenza vaccination enlists few new T cells.

In its sample, this clonotype was seen a few times. The antigen remains unidentified. One entry per CDR3 protein, called by TCRdb with MiXCR from the RT-PCR reads. Of hundreds of thousands of distinct CDR3 sequences in the sample, less than 20% were seen once. Trimming took 0 bases from V and 6 from J; bases not matched to a gene: 6. The CDR3 runs 15 residues. The V gene's germline CDR1 is SGHRS and CDR2 YFSETQ. The chain couples TRBV5-1 to TRBJ1-2; TRBD1 aligns across 9 bases. The material sequenced was PBMCs from blood, taken 11 to 12 days after vaccination. This clonotype was sampled from a man aged 45-65 years who received an inactivated influenza vaccine. The DNA for the CDR3 is TGCGCCAGCAGCTTGGGGGACAGGGAGATGGATGGCTACACCTTC. Amino acid sequence: CASSLGDREMDGYTF. The variable domain in full, completed from reference TRBV5-1 and TRBJ1-2, reads KAGVTQTPRYLIKTRGQQVTLSCSPISGHRSVSWYQQTPGQGLQFLFEYFSETQRNKGNFPGRFSGRQFSNSRSEMNVSTLELGDSALYLCASSLGDREMDGYTFGSGTRLTVV.